These T cell receptor beta chains were read from a single sample in a study of cytomegalovirus exposure and HLA in healthy donors. Here immunoSEQ multiplex PCR was the method, and the copy in TCRdb shows in-frame clones only, minus some. The table lists about 180,000 clones, roughly 89% of them singletons, with 1.4% in the top ten. Sequenced material: PBMCs. These receptors were taken from a woman aged 30 to 39 in good health and CMV-seronegative. Both conserved end residues are part of each CDR3. D genes are given only for firm matches. A clone size is listed for some rows: how often the clone was seen (once, few, many), or a class if it is expanded.

J gene: TRBJ1-2; D gene: .; clone size: .; V gene: TRBV6-5; CDR3 DNA: TGTGCCAGCCGAGGGGGAGGGAGGAGTGGCTACACCTTC; CDR3 protein: CASRGGGRSGYTF
J gene: TRBJ2-7; D gene: .; clone size: few; V gene: TRBV19; CDR3 DNA: TGTGCCAGTAGTCCGCGGAGCCCCTACGAGCAGTACTTC; CDR3 protein: CASSPRSPYEQYF
J gene: TRBJ1-4; D gene: .; clone size: .; V gene: TRBV27; CDR3 DNA: TGTGCCAGCAGTCCTACCGCTTCAATGGGCGAAAAACTGTTTTTT; CDR3 protein: CASSPTASMGEKLFF
J gene: TRBJ2-2; D gene: TRBD1; clone size: .; V gene: TRBV5-4; CDR3 DNA: TGTGCCAGCAGCTTGGATCAGGGGGCTAGGGAGCTGTTTTTT; CDR3 protein: CASSLDQGARELFF
J gene: TRBJ1-4; D gene: .; clone size: .; V gene: TRBV6-5; CDR3 DNA: TGTGCCAGCAGCAACCCGGCCAGGGATGGTGAAAAACTGTTTTTT; CDR3 protein: CASSNPARDGEKLFF
J gene: TRBJ1-3; D gene: .; clone size: .; V gene: TRBV2; CDR3 DNA: TGTGCCAGCAGTGCCGAAAGTCCAGGGATCTCTGGAAACACCATATATTTT; CDR3 protein: CASSAESPGISGNTIYF
J gene: TRBJ2-1; D gene: TRBD2; clone size: .; V gene: TRBV13; CDR3 DNA: TGTGCCAGCAGCTCCCAGGCTAGCGGGGGGAGTCGGAATGAGCAGTTCTTC; CDR3 protein: CASSSQASGGSRNEQFF
J gene: TRBJ1-2; D gene: TRBD1; clone size: .; V gene: TRBV29-1; CDR3 DNA: TGCAGCGTCCCGACAGGGCTCTATGGCTACACCTTC; CDR3 protein: CSVPTGLYGYTF
J gene: TRBJ1-1; D gene: .; clone size: .; V gene: TRBV7-2; CDR3 DNA: TGTGCCAGCAGCTCCCGTAGGAGCCGGAGCCGGGACACTGAAGCTTTCTTT; CDR3 protein: CASSSRRSRSRDTEAFF
J gene: TRBJ1-2; D gene: TRBD1; clone size: .; V gene: TRBV19; CDR3 DNA: TGTGCCAGTAACGATCTTGGACAGGGGACCCCTTCTAATGGCTACACCTTC; CDR3 protein: CASNDLGQGTPSNGYTF
J gene: TRBJ2-3; D gene: TRBD2; clone size: .; V gene: TRBV5-4; CDR3 DNA: TGTGCCAGCAGCTTGACTAGCGGGGGTTCAGATACGCAGTATTTT; CDR3 protein: CASSLTSGGSDTQYF
J gene: TRBJ1-1; D gene: .; clone size: .; V gene: TRBV5-4; CDR3 DNA: TGTGCCAGCAGCTTGGTGGGGGGGACGAACACTGAAGCTTTCTTT; CDR3 protein: CASSLVGGTNTEAFF
J gene: TRBJ2-1; D gene: TRBD1; clone size: once; V gene: TRBV5-4; CDR3 DNA: TGTGCCAGCAGCTTGGCGCGCACAGGGGCTGGCAATGAGCAGTTCTTC; CDR3 protein: CASSLARTGAGNEQFF
J gene: TRBJ1-3; D gene: .; clone size: .; V gene: TRBV7-9; CDR3 DNA: TGTGCCAGCAGCTTAGATGCGGACTCTGGAAACACCATATATTTT; CDR3 protein: CASSLDADSGNTIYF
J gene: TRBJ1-3; D gene: .; clone size: .; V gene: TRBV6-5; CDR3 DNA: TGTGCCAGCCGCACATCGGGACACTCTGGAAACACCATATATTTT; CDR3 protein: CASRTSGHSGNTIYF
J gene: TRBJ1-2; D gene: TRBD1; clone size: .; V gene: TRBV18; CDR3 DNA: TGTGCCAGCTCCCTCGGGACAGCCAACCCTAACTATGGCTACACCTTC; CDR3 protein: CASSLGTANPNYGYTF
J gene: TRBJ2-1; D gene: TRBD1; clone size: .; V gene: TRBV4-1; CDR3 DNA: TGCGCCAGCAGCGTGGGACAGGGGGTCTACAATGAGCAGTTCTTC; CDR3 protein: CASSVGQGVYNEQFF
J gene: TRBJ2-7; D gene: .; clone size: .; V gene: TRBV18; CDR3 DNA: TGTGCCAGCTCACCTTCTGGGACTGACGAGCAGTACTTC; CDR3 protein: CASSPSGTDEQYF
J gene: TRBJ2-1; D gene: .; clone size: .; V gene: TRBV4-1; CDR3 DNA: TGCGCCAGCAGCCCACTAAGCGGGTCCTACAATGAGCAGTTCTTC; CDR3 protein: CASSPLSGSYNEQFF
J gene: TRBJ2-5; D gene: .; clone size: .; V gene: TRBV27; CDR3 DNA: TGTGCCAGCAGTTTATGGAGAGGACAGGGAGGGGAGACCCAGTACTTC; CDR3 protein: CASSLWRGQGGETQYF
J gene: TRBJ1-1; D gene: .; clone size: .; V gene: TRBV6-5; CDR3 DNA: TGTGCCAGCAGTCCAGGGACAATGAACACTGAAGCTTTCTTT; CDR3 protein: CASSPGTMNTEAFF
J gene: TRBJ1-5; D gene: .; clone size: .; V gene: TRBV5-1; CDR3 DNA: TGCGCCAGCAGCTTGGACTACAATCAGCCCCAGCATTTT; CDR3 protein: CASSLDYNQPQHF
J gene: TRBJ1-2; D gene: TRBD1; clone size: .; V gene: TRBV5-1; CDR3 DNA: TGCGCCAGCAGCTCCTTAAACAGGGGGCATAGCTATGGCTACACCTTC; CDR3 protein: CASSSLNRGHSYGYTF
J gene: TRBJ1-5; D gene: .; clone size: .; V gene: TRBV27; CDR3 DNA: TGTGCCAGCAGTGGGGAGGGTAATCAGCCCCAGCATTTT; CDR3 protein: CASSGEGNQPQHF
J gene: TRBJ1-2; D gene: TRBD1; clone size: .; V gene: TRBV4-3; CDR3 DNA: TGCGCCAGCAGCCAAGATCCGGGACAGGGTGGGGATGGCTACACCTTC; CDR3 protein: CASSQDPGQGGDGYTF
J gene: TRBJ1-1; D gene: .; clone size: .; V gene: TRBV7-9; CDR3 DNA: TGTGCCAGCAGCTTAGGGCAGGAGAACACTGAAGCTTTCTTT; CDR3 protein: CASSLGQENTEAFF
J gene: TRBJ1-6; D gene: TRBD1; clone size: .; V gene: TRBV14; CDR3 DNA: TGTGCCAGCAGCCGCCGGACAGGGGGTGTCGATTCACCCCTCCACTTT; CDR3 protein: CASSRRTGGVDSPLHF
J gene: TRBJ2-5; D gene: .; clone size: .; V gene: TRBV29-1; CDR3 DNA: TGCAGCGTGGGGCATGCGGGGGCCTTAGCAGAGACCCAGTACTTC; CDR3 protein: CSVGHAGALAETQYF
J gene: TRBJ1-1; D gene: .; clone size: .; V gene: TRBV10-2; CDR3 DNA: TGCGCCAGCAGTGAGGGTAGGAACACTGAAGCTTTCTTT; CDR3 protein: CASSEGRNTEAFF
J gene: TRBJ1-2; D gene: .; clone size: .; V gene: TRBV6-5; CDR3 DNA: TGTGCCAGCAGTCGAGGCTCTAACTATGGCTACACCTTC; CDR3 protein: CASSRGSNYGYTF
J gene: TRBJ2-5; D gene: .; clone size: .; V gene: TRBV21-1; CDR3 DNA: TGTGCCAGCAGCATCCGGGGGGACGGAGGCGAGGAGACCCAGTACTTC; CDR3 protein: CASSIRGDGGEETQYF
J gene: TRBJ2-5; D gene: .; clone size: .; V gene: TRBV4-2; CDR3 DNA: TGTGCCAGCAGCCAAGTGGCGGGCCAGGCGGAGACCCAGTACTTC; CDR3 protein: CASSQVAGQAETQYF